The 30 T cell receptor beta chains presented below share a single source sample, sequenced in a study of response to subunit inactivated influenza vaccine. TCRdb re-called the RT-PCR reads with MiXCR, one entry per CDR3 protein. The sample lists about 520,000 distinct CDR3 sequences; 25% were seen once. The sequencing here drew on CD4+ T cells sorted from PBMCs, taken roughly 5 days after vaccination. These receptors were taken from a man aged 45-65 years who received an inactivated influenza vaccine.

This clonotype was found a few times. This CDR3 reads CASSFDLGVAFF. As DNA, the CDR3 is TGTGCCAGCAGCTTCGATTTAGGGGTTGCGTTCTTC. The chain joins TRBV7-9 to TRBJ2-1; D is possibly TRBD1 (5 bases). CDR3 length: 12 residues. Trimming cost V 3 bases and J 15 bases, with 15 bases left between them. The V gene's germline CDR1 is SEHNR and CDR2 FQNEAQ (reference sequence).

This clonotype appeared a few times. The rearrangement links TRBV18 to TRBJ2-1; TRBD2 matches 10 bases. From germline, CDR1 is KGHSH and CDR2 LQKENI. The ends lost 2 bases at V and 6 bases at J; junction bases unmatched: 4. The CDR3 extends over 15 amino acids. The CDR3 here is CASSPSGRALNEQFF. In nucleotides, the CDR3 is TGTGCCAGCTCACCAAGCGGGAGGGCCCTCAATGAGCAGTTCTTC.

This clonotype has more than one count but fewer than ten. V usage is TRBV10-3 and J usage is TRBJ2-5; D gene ambiguous. This CDR3 comprises 14 residues. Between the trimmed V and J ends, which lost 4 bases and 1 base, there was a span of 10 bases. CDR1 and CDR2 (germline): ENHRY, SYGVKD. The CDR3 DNA reads as TGTGCCATCAGTGGGTATGACGGCCAAGAGACCCAGTACTTC. Translating gives CAISGYDGQETQYF.

The sample holds a few counts of this clonotype. J is TRBJ2-7 and V is TRBV29-1; tentatively, D is TRBD2 (6 bases). CDR3 length: 12 residues. Germline loops: CDR1 SQVTM, CDR2 ANQGSEA. V lost 0 bases to trimming and J lost 3 bases, with 6 bases between them. The CDR3 DNA reads TGCAGCGTTGAAGATAGCGGCTACGAGCAGTACTTC. Its protein product is CSVEDSGYEQYF.

The chain has TRBV12-3 or TRBV12-4 and TRBJ2-2; D gene ambiguous. V lost 6 bases to trimming and J lost 3 bases, with 11 bases between them. The CDR3 sequence is 14 residues long. The CDR3 loop reads CASSTMTHTGELFF. The CDR3 region has the DNA TGTGCCAGCAGCACTATGACTCACACCGGGGAGCTGTTTTTT.

The DNA of the CDR3 is TGTGCCTGGACGGCCACCGGGGAGCTGTTTTTT. The encoded protein is CAWTATGELFF. The J gene is TRBJ2-2, the V gene TRBV30, with no clear D. Trimming pared 4 bases from V and 4 bases from J, leaving 4 bases between. The CDR3 has 11 amino acids. CDR1 and CDR2 (germline): GTSNPN, SVGIG (reference sequence). The complete variable domain, with remaining parts taken from reference TRBV30 and TRBJ2-2, reads SQTIHQWPATLVQPVGSPLSLECTVEGTSNPNLYWYRQAAGRGLQLLFYSVGIGQISSEVPQNLSASRPQDRQFILSSKKLLLSDSGFYLCAWTATGELFFGEGSRLTVL.

This clonotype was recorded a few times. The gene calls are TRBV7-2 and TRBJ2-5; no firm D call. The CDR3 has 11 amino acids. Per the germline V gene, CDR1 is SGHTA and CDR2 is FQGNSA. Between the trimmed V and J ends, which lost 6 bases and 5 bases, there was a span of 7 bases. CDR3 protein: CASRLGETQYF. CDR3 in DNA: TGTGCCAGCAGACTGGGGGAGACCCAGTACTTC. The whole variable domain, remainder taken from reference TRBV7-2 and TRBJ2-5, is GAGVSQSPSNKVTEKGKDVELRCDPISGHTALYWYRQSLGQGLEFLIYFQGNSAPDKSGLPSDRFSAERTGGSVSTLTIQRTQQEDSAVYLCASRLGETQYFGPGTRLLVL.

This clonotype was recorded a few times. The chain combines TRBV6-5 with TRBJ2-1, with 12 bases matching TRBD2. The CDR3 length is 14 residues. The junction had 4 bases not matched to a gene; V was cut back by 4 bases and J by 9 bases. Looked up from germline, CDR1 is MNHEY and CDR2 is SVGAGI. The DNA of the CDR3 is TGTGCCAGCAGTTCGACTAGCGGGAGTGGTGAGCAGTTCTTC. It encodes CASSSTSGSGEQFF.

This chain connects TRBV6-2 or TRBV6-3 to TRBJ2-1; D perhaps matches TRBD1 (6 bases). Trimming left V 1 base short and J 0 bases short, with 16 bases between. The CDR3 totals 18 residues. Germline lookup yields CDR1 MNHEY and CDR2 SVGEGT. The CDR3 DNA reads TGTGCCAGCAGTTACTACACAGGGCGCTACCGCTCCTACAATGAGCAGTTCTTC. Translated: CASSYYTGRYRSYNEQFF.

This sequence joins TRBV7-9 and TRBJ1-1; D remains unclear. V dropped 10 bases and J dropped 1 base, with 13 bases sitting between them. This CDR3 comprises 13 residues. In germline, CDR1 is SEHNR, CDR2 FQNEAQ (reference sequence). The CDR3 loop is CATTTAKNTEAFF. The DNA of the CDR3 is TGTGCCACCACGACGGCCAAGAACACTGAAGCTTTCTTT.

The table lists this clonotype with a few counts. The chain combines TRBV7-2 with TRBJ2-5, with 9 bases that match TRBD1. CDR1 is SGHTA, CDR2 FQGNSA, per germline. V lost 4 bases and J lost 4; bases outside the gene matches: 13. The CDR3 is 17 residues long. The DNA for the CDR3 is TGTGCCAGCAGCTCAAAAGGGGACAGGGTATCGGGAGAGACCCAGTACTTC. This codes for CASSSKGDRVSGETQYF. Filled out from reference TRBV7-2 and TRBJ2-5, the complete variable domain reads GAGVSQSPSNKVTEKGKDVELRCDPISGHTALYWYRQSLGQGLEFLIYFQGNSAPDKSGLPSDRFSAERTGGSVSTLTIQRTQQEDSAVYLCASSSKGDRVSGETQYFGPGTRLLVL.

In its sample, this clonotype was seen a few times. V and J are TRBV5-1 and TRBJ2-3; no firm D call. In germline, CDR1 is SGHRS, CDR2 YFSETQ. This CDR3 comprises 15 residues. Trimming cost V 0 bases and J 0 bases, with 8 bases left between them. Written as DNA, the CDR3 is TGCGCCAGCAGCTTGGAGGGCAGGAGCACAGATACGCAGTATTTT. This sequence encodes CASSLEGRSTDTQYF.

The V gene is TRBV12-3 or TRBV12-4, the J gene TRBJ2-2; possible D gene TRBD2, 6 bases. V lost 1 base and J 6 bases, leaving 12 bases between the germline ends. This CDR3 comprises 15 residues. The CDR3 bases are TGTGCCAGCAGTTTAGGGGCGGGGTGGTCCGGGGAGCTGTTTTTT. This gives the protein CASSLGAGWSGELFF.

The J gene is TRBJ1-2, the V gene TRBV11-2; possibly TRBD1 for D (6 bases). CDR3 length: 14 residues. The V gene's germline CDR1 is SGHAT and CDR2 FQNNGV. V was shortened by 1 base and J by 8 bases, with 14 bases between the two germline ends. The CDR3 nucleotides are TGTGCCAGCAGCTTAGTACCGGGGGCTGGCGGCTACACCTTC. The encoded protein is CASSLVPGAGGYTF.

This clonotype was found a few times. The rearrangement joins TRBV5-5 to TRBJ2-3; 12 bases are shared with TRBD2. CDR3 length: 17 amino acids. The V gene's germline CDR1 is SGHKS and CDR2 YYEKEE (reference sequence). V shed 3 bases and J 2 bases; nucleotides not matched to a gene: 7. The DNA of the CDR3 is TGTGCCAGCAGCTGGAGACTAGCGGGAGTTTCCACAGATACGCAGTATTTT. This gives the protein CASSWRLAGVSTDTQYF.

This clonotype turned up a few times. The chain recombines TRBV6-2 or TRBV6-3 with TRBJ2-1; no clear D gene. The germline gives CDR1 MNHEY, CDR2 SVGEGT. Between the trimmed V and J ends, which lost 4 bases and 5 bases, there was a span of 12 bases. The CDR3 has 14 amino acids. DNA of the CDR3: TGTGCCAGCAGTTCCCTACCCAGAGACAATGAGCAGTTCTTC. It specifies CASSSLPRDNEQFF.

The V and J genes are TRBV7-2 and TRBJ2-3; 7 positions agree with TRBD1. Germline-derived CDR1 and CDR2 are SGHTA and FQGNSA. After removal of 1 base from V and 4 bases from J, the junction contained 8 bases not matched to a gene. CDR3 length: 16 residues. The chain's CDR3 is CASSLVPGQAPDTQYF. For the CDR3, the DNA is TGTGCCAGCAGCTTAGTCCCAGGACAGGCCCCAGATACGCAGTATTTT.

The chain joins TRBV11-2 to TRBJ2-3; D is perhaps TRBD2 (6 bases). Deletions cut 2 bases from V and 1 base from J, with 19 bases between. This CDR3 has 18 residues. Germline values: CDR1 SGHAT, CDR2 FQNNGV. CDR3 coding DNA: TGTGCCAGCAGCTTATTCCGGACCCATCAGCGGGGCACAGATACGCAGTATTTT. It yields the protein CASSLFRTHQRGTDTQYF.

This clonotype was observed once. The V call is TRBV7-8, the J call TRBJ2-5; D not certain. Trimming left V 5 bases short and J 2 bases short, with 12 bases between. The CDR3 runs to 14 residues. Per the germline V gene, CDR1 is SGHVS and CDR2 is FQNEAQ. Here the CDR3 reads CASSPRRLQETQYF. The CDR3 DNA sequence: TGTGCCAGCAGCCCCCGTCGGTTACAAGAGACCCAGTACTTC. Filled out from reference TRBV7-8 and TRBJ2-5, the complete variable domain reads GAGVSQSPRYKVAKRGQDVALRCDPISGHVSLFWYQQALGQGPEFLTYFQNEAQLDKSGLPSDRFFAERPEGSVSTLKIQRTQQEDSAVYLCASSPRRLQETQYFGPGTRLLVL.

The chain combines TRBV20-1 with TRBJ2-3; D is unclear. The CDR3 is made up of 13 amino acids. V was shortened by 3 bases and J by 1 base, with 8 bases between the two germline ends. Germline V gives CDR1 DFQATT, CDR2 SNEGSKA (reference sequence). CDR3 loop: CSARGKRTDTQYF. The CDR3 DNA reads as TGCAGTGCTAGGGGAAAGCGCACAGATACGCAGTATTTT.

The sample holds many counts of this clonotype. V gene TRBV15 combines with J gene TRBJ2-5; D not certain. Per the germline V gene, CDR1 is LNHNV and CDR2 is YYDKDF (reference sequence). This CDR3 has 16 amino acids. V was cut by 3 bases and J by 1 base, with 15 bases left in between. CDR3 coding DNA: TGTGCCACCAGCAGGGCAACTTGGGTCTTCCAAGAGACCCAGTACTTC. It specifies CATSRATWVFQETQYF. The full variable domain, its missing parts supplied by reference TRBV15 and TRBJ2-5, is DAMVIQNPRYQVTQFGKPVTLSCSQTLNHNVMYWYQQKSSQAPKLLFHYYDKDFNNEADTPDNFQSRRPNTSFCFLDIRSPGLGDTAMYLCATSRATWVFQETQYFGPGTRLLVL.

The V and J genes are TRBV5-1 and TRBJ2-1, with D tentatively TRBD1 or TRBD2 (5 bases each). V gave up 4 bases and J gave up 4 bases, with 24 bases separating them. This CDR3 has 18 residues. Germline-derived CDR1 and CDR2 are SGHRS and YFSETQ. The chain's CDR3 is CASSPAAASGRNYNEQFF. The CDR3 coding sequence is TGCGCCAGCAGCCCCGCCGCCGCGTCGGGACGGAATTACAATGAGCAGTTCTTC.

This clonotype was observed a few times. This sequence joins TRBV7-9 and TRBJ2-7; no reliable D call. Trimming left V 3 bases short and J 6 bases short, with 9 bases between. CDR1 and CDR2 (germline): SEHNR, FQNEAQ (reference sequence). The CDR3 has 12 residues. This CDR3 reads CASSFWGSEQYF. DNA of the CDR3: TGTGCCAGCAGCTTTTGGGGTTCCGAGCAGTACTTC. Using reference TRBV7-9 and TRBJ2-7 for the parts outside the CDR3, the full variable domain is DTGVSQNPRHKITKRGQNVTFRCDPISEHNRLYWYRQTLGQGPEFLTYFQNEAQLEKSRLLSDRFSAERPKGSFSTLEIQRTEQGDSAMYLCASSFWGSEQYFGPGTRLTVT.

This clonotype was observed a few times. The rearrangement links TRBV5-1 to TRBJ1-2; no definite D call. This CDR3 contains 14 residues. V dropped 1 base and J dropped 4 bases, with 11 bases sitting between them. Germline V gives CDR1 SGHRS, CDR2 YFSETQ. The CDR3 nucleotides are TGCGCCAGCAGCTTGAGGCCGCAGAGCTATGGCTACACCTTC. As protein: CASSLRPQSYGYTF.

This clonotype came up a few times. The chain couples TRBV11-2 to TRBJ2-7, with 10 bases matching TRBD2. Germline V gene lookup returns CDR1 SGHAT and CDR2 FQNNGV. V shed 0 bases, J shed 0 bases, and the junction held 5 bases outside the gene matches. The CDR3 spans 17 residues. The CDR3 loop is CASSLEGSGRASYEQYF. The DNA for the CDR3 is TGTGCCAGCAGCTTAGAAGGGAGCGGGAGGGCCTCCTACGAGCAGTACTTC.

The table lists this clonotype with a few counts. The V call is TRBV6-1, the J call TRBJ1-6; D not certain. This CDR3 spans 15 amino acids. Trimming removed 6 bases from V and 0 bases from J, with 9 bases in between. CDR1 and CDR2 from the germline V gene are MNHNS and SASEGT. Written as DNA, the CDR3 is TGTGCCAGCAGAAGGGCAGGCTCCTATAATTCACCCCTCCACTTT. It is translated as CASRRAGSYNSPLHF.

This clonotype was observed a few times. The rearrangement joins TRBV6-1 to TRBJ1-1; TRBD1 matches at 8 bases. CDR1 is MNHNS, CDR2 SASEGT, per germline. V was clipped by 5 bases and J by 5 bases; unmatched bases: 7. The CDR3 is made up of 14 amino acids. In DNA form, the CDR3 reads TGTGCCAGCAGTCGTTCAGGGGGCGCGACTGAAGCTTTCTTT. Translation gives CASSRSGGATEAFF.

This clonotype was seen a few times. CDR3 coding DNA: TGCGCCAGCAGCTTGGAAGGACAGAGTGGTCAGCCCCAGCATTTT. This translates into CASSLEGQSGQPQHF. The gene calls are TRBV5-1 and TRBJ1-5, with D perhaps matching TRBD1 (6 bases). V was pared by 0 bases and J by 6 bases, with 13 bases between. This CDR3 has 15 residues. Germline CDR1 reads SGHRS; CDR2 reads YFSETQ.

This clonotype came up many times. The chain employs TRBV7-9 and TRBJ2-1; D call uncertain. There are 16 residues in the CDR3. Germline loops: CDR1 SEHNR, CDR2 FQNEAQ (reference sequence). Trimming shortened V by 2 bases and J by 5 bases, and 16 bases separated the two germline ends. The CDR3 region has the DNA TGTGCCAGCAGCTTACCCCACCGCATTAGCAACAATGAGCAGTTCTTC. It yields the protein CASSLPHRISNNEQFF.

This clonotype was counted between two and nine times. The V call is TRBV20-1, the J call TRBJ2-2; D unresolved. Trimming shortened V by 5 bases and J by 4 bases, and 17 bases separated the two germline ends. Germline CDR1 DFQATT, CDR2 SNEGSKA (reference sequence). The CDR3 covers 15 residues. For the CDR3, the DNA is TGCAGTGCTGGCGAGGCTAGAGCGCCCACCGGGGAGCTGTTTTTT. Translating gives CSAGEARAPTGELFF.